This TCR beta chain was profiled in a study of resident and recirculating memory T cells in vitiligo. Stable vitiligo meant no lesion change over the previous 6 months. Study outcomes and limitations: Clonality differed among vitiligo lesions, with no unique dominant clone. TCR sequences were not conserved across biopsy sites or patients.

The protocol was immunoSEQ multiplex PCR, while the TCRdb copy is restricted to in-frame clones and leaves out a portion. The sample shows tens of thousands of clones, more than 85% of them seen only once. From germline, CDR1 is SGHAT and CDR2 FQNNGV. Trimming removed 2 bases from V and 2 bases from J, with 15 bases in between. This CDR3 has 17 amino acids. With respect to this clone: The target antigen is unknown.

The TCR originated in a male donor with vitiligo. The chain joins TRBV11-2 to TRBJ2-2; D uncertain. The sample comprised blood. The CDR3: CASSLFRRQYNTGELFF. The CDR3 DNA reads TGTGCCAGCAGCTTATTCCGCAGACAATATAACACCGGGGAGCTGTTTTTT.